This passage covers 3 T cell receptor beta chains from one sample sequenced in a study of T cells after yellow fever vaccination. TCRdb used MiXCR to reprocess the 5' RACE reads, holding one entry per CDR3 protein. The sample records hundreds of thousands of distinct CDR3 sequences, roughly 8.7% being singletons. The sample consisted of PBMCs, taken on the day of the first yellow fever vaccination. These receptors came from a man younger than 35 who received the YFV17D yellow fever vaccine.

The V and J genes are TRBV7-3 and TRBJ2-1, with 14 nucleotides matching TRBD2. The CDR3 totals 15 residues. CDR1 and CDR2 (germline): SGHTA, FQGTGA. V dropped 7 bases and J dropped 7; count of bases not matched to a gene: 6. The CDR3 here is CASTWTSGGLNEQFF. As DNA, the CDR3 is TGTGCCAGCACCTGGACTAGCGGGGGGCTTAATGAGCAGTTCTTC.

This clonotype was counted at least ten times. The rearrangement links TRBV12-3 or TRBV12-4 to TRBJ2-5; weak D call: TRBD1 (5 bases). The CDR3 is 13 amino acids. V lost 6 bases to trimming and J lost 5 bases, with 13 bases between them. CDR3 DNA: TGTGCCAGCAGCCAGGGTAACGGGGAGACCCAGTACTTC. It codes for CASSQGNGETQYF.

This clonotype has only a few counts. The J gene is TRBJ2-3, the V gene TRBV6-2 or TRBV6-3, with D perhaps TRBD1 (5 bases). Germline values: CDR1 MNHEY, CDR2 SVGEGT. The V end lost 0 bases, the J end lost 2 bases, and 12 bases lay between the germline ends. The CDR3 covers 16 residues. The CDR3 loop reads CASSYSGQDNTDTQYF. The CDR3 nucleotides are TGTGCCAGCAGTTACTCTGGTCAGGACAACACAGATACGCAGTATTTT.